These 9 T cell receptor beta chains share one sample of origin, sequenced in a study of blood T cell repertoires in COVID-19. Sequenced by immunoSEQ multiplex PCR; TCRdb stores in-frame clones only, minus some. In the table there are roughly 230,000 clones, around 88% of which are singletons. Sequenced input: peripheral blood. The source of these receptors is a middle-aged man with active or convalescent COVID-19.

The DNA for the CDR3 is TGCGCCAGCAGCTGGGCTTTGGGGGGCACTGAAGCTTTCTTT. It codes for CASSWALGGTEAFF. The chain carries TRBV5-1 and TRBJ1-1; D perhaps matches TRBD1 (5 bases). The CDR3 spans 14 residues. CDR1 and CDR2 (germline): SGHRS, YFSETQ. The V end was cut by 3 bases, the J end by 4 bases, with 13 bases between.

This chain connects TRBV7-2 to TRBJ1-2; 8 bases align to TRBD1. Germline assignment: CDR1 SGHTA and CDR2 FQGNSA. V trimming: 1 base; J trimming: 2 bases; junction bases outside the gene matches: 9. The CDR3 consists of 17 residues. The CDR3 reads CASSLGTGSWTNYGYTF. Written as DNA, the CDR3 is TGTGCCAGCAGCTTAGGGACAGGGTCTTGGACGAACTATGGCTACACCTTC.

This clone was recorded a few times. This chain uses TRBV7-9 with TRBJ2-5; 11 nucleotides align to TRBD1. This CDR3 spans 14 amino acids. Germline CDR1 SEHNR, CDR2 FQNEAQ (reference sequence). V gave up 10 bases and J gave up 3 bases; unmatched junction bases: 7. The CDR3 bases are TGTGCCATCCTCCGGACAGGGGGCGAAGAGACCCAGTACTTC. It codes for CAILRTGGEETQYF. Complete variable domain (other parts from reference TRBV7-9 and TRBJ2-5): DTGVSQNPRHKITKRGQNVTFRCDPISEHNRLYWYRQTLGQGPEFLTYFQNEAQLEKSRLLSDRFSAERPKGSFSTLEIQRTEQGDSAMYLCAILRTGGEETQYFGPGTRLLVL.

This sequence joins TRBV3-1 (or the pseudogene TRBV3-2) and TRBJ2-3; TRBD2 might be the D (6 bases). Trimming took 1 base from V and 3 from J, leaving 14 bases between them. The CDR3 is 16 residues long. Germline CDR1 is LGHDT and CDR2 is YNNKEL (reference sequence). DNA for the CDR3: TGTGCCAGCAGCCAAGCCGTGGGAAGCGGGACAGATACGCAGTATTTT. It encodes CASSQAVGSGTDTQYF.

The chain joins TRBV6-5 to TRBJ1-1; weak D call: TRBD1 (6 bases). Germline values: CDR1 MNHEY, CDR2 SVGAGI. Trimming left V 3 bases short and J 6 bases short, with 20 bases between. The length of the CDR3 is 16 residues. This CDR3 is CASSYTLTVRGSEAFF. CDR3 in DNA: TGTGCCAGCAGTTATACTTTGACAGTCAGGGGATCTGAAGCTTTCTTT.

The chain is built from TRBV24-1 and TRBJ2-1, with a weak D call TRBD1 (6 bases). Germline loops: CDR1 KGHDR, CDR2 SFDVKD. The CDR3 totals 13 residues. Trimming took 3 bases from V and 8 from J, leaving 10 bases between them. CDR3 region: CATSDGQFYEQFF. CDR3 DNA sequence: TGTGCCACCAGTGATGGACAGTTCTATGAGCAGTTCTTC.

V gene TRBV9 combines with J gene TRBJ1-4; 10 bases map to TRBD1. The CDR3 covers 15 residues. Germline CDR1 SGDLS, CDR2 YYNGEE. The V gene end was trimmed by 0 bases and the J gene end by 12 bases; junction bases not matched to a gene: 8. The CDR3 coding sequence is TGTGCCAGCAGCGTAGAAGGACAGGGGGGCAGGCAACTGTTTTTT. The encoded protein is CASSVEGQGGRQLFF. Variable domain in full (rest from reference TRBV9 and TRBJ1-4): DSGVTQTPKHLITATGQRVTLRCSPRSGDLSVYWYQQSLDQGLQFLIQYYNGEERAKGNILERFSAQQFPDLHSELNLSSLELGDSALYFCASSVEGQGGRQLFFGSGTQLSVL.

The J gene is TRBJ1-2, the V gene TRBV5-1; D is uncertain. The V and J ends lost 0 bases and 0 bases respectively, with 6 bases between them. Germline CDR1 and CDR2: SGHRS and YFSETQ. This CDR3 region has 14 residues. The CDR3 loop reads CASSLGSANYGYTF. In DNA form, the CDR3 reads TGCGCCAGCAGCTTGGGGTCAGCTAACTATGGCTACACCTTC. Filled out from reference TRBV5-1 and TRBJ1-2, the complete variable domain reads KAGVTQTPRYLIKTRGQQVTLSCSPISGHRSVSWYQQTPGQGLQFLFEYFSETQRNKGNFPGRFSGRQFSNSRSEMNVSTLELGDSALYLCASSLGSANYGYTFGSGTRLTVV.

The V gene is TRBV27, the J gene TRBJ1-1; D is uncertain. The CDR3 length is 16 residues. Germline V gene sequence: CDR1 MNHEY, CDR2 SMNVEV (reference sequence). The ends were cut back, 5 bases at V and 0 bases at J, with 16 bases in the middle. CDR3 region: CASSPTLGNLNTEAFF. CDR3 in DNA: TGTGCCAGCAGTCCAACCCTGGGCAATCTGAACACTGAAGCTTTCTTT.